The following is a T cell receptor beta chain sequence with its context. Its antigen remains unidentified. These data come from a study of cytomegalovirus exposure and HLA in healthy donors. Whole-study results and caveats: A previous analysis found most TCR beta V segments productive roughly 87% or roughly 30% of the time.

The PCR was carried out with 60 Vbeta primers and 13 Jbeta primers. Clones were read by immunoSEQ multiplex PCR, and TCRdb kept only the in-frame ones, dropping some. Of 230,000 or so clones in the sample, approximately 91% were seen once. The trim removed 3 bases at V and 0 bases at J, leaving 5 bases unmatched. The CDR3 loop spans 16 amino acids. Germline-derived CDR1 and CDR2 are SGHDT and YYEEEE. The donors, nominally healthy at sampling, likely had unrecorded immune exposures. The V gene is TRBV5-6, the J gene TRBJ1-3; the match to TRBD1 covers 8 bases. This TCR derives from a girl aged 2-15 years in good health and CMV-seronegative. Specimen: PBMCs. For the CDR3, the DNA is TGTGCCAGCAGCTGGCAGGGGGCTAGCTCTGGAAACACCATATATTTT. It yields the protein CASSWQGASSGNTIYF.